Listed below are T cell receptor beta chains from one sample, sequenced in a study of shared clonotypes between healthy human individuals. Method: immunoSEQ multiplex PCR; TCRdb's copy keeps in-frame clones and lacks some. The repertoire holds about 1 million clones, with roughly 80% as singletons. The sample taken for sequencing was memory CD4+ T cells sorted from blood. The receptors derive from a man aged 18-30 years in good health. Each CDR3 is given with its conserved first and last residue. The order of the fields is J gene, V gene, clone size, D gene, CDR3 protein, CDR3 DNA. The D gene is left open where the match is weak. Size is stated for part of the rows, as once, few or many counts, or as a class when the clone is expanded.

J gene: TRBJ2-3
V gene: TRBV5-1
clone size: -
D gene: TRBD2
CDR3 protein: CASGTGTSGTDTQYF
CDR3 DNA: TGCGCCAGCGGTACCGGGACTAGCGGTACAGATACGCAGTATTTT

J gene: TRBJ1-6
V gene: TRBV6-1
clone size: few
D gene: TRBD1
CDR3 protein: CASRPLDRENSPLHF
CDR3 DNA: TGTGCCAGCAGGCCCTTGGACAGGGAGAATTCACCCCTCCACTTT

J gene: TRBJ2-1
V gene: TRBV6-1
clone size: few
D gene: TRBD2
CDR3 protein: CASSEGLAGGNEQFF
CDR3 DNA: TGTGCCAGCAGTGAAGGACTAGCGGGGGGCAATGAGCAGTTCTTC

J gene: TRBJ2-7
V gene: TRBV25-1
clone size: -
D gene: TRBD1
CDR3 protein: CASGDRGLGKAYEQYF
CDR3 DNA: TGTGCCAGCGGGGACAGGGGGCTCGGGAAAGCCTACGAGCAGTACTTC

J gene: TRBJ2-4
V gene: TRBV30
clone size: -
D gene: -
CDR3 protein: CAWSQGGQGRYVAKNIQYF
CDR3 DNA: TGTGCCTGGAGTCAAGGGGGGCAGGGAAGATACGTAGCCAAAAACATTCAGTACTTC

J gene: TRBJ1-2
V gene: TRBV2
clone size: few
D gene: -
CDR3 protein: CASSEGPSQRGYTF
CDR3 DNA: TGTGCCAGCAGTGAAGGCCCTTCCCAGCGAGGCTACACCTTC

J gene: TRBJ2-5
V gene: TRBV6-5
clone size: -
D gene: TRBD2
CDR3 protein: CASSRAGLAGETQYF
CDR3 DNA: TGTGCCAGCAGCCGGGCGGGACTAGCGGGGGAGACCCAGTACTTC

J gene: TRBJ1-1
V gene: TRBV7-2
clone size: -
D gene: -
CDR3 protein: CASSLNLGQGNTEAFF
CDR3 DNA: TGTGCCAGCAGCTTAAACTTAGGGCAGGGGAACACTGAAGCTTTCTTT

J gene: TRBJ1-1
V gene: TRBV6-1
clone size: -
D gene: -
CDR3 protein: CASNINDRLNTEAFF
CDR3 DNA: TGTGCCAGCAATATAAACGACAGGCTGAACACTGAAGCTTTCTTT

J gene: TRBJ2-7
V gene: TRBV15
clone size: -
D gene: -
CDR3 protein: CATGVGHRSYEQYF
CDR3 DNA: TGTGCCACCGGTGTAGGTCACCGCTCCTACGAGCAGTACTTC

J gene: TRBJ1-1
V gene: TRBV5-8
clone size: -
D gene: -
CDR3 protein: CASSLVGEAFF
CDR3 DNA: TGTGCCAGCAGCTTGGTAGGTGAAGCTTTCTTT

J gene: TRBJ2-2
V gene: TRBV9
clone size: -
D gene: -
CDR3 protein: CASSVGQSTGELFF
CDR3 DNA: TGTGCCAGCAGCGTAGGACAGTCAACCGGGGAGCTGTTTTTT

J gene: TRBJ2-1
V gene: TRBV7-2
clone size: -
D gene: -
CDR3 protein: CASSLAGGLSYNEQFF
CDR3 DNA: TGTGCCAGCAGCTTAGCGGGGGGGCTTTCCTACAATGAGCAGTTCTTC

J gene: TRBJ2-2
V gene: TRBV19
clone size: -
D gene: -
CDR3 protein: CASSLRTGELFF
CDR3 DNA: TGTGCCAGTAGTCTTCGAACCGGGGAGCTGTTTTTT

J gene: TRBJ2-5
V gene: TRBV11-2
clone size: -
D gene: -
CDR3 protein: CASSVGWETQYF
CDR3 DNA: TGTGCCAGCAGTGTGGGGTGGGAGACCCAGTACTTC

J gene: TRBJ2-6
V gene: TRBV27
clone size: once
D gene: -
CDR3 protein: CASSPSDGGRSGANVLTF
CDR3 DNA: TGTGCCAGCAGCCCTTCCGACGGGGGTCGCTCTGGGGCCAACGTCCTGACTTTC

J gene: TRBJ1-4
V gene: TRBV4-1
clone size: once
D gene: -
CDR3 protein: CASSPDSVAEKLFF
CDR3 DNA: TGCGCCAGCAGCCCGGACAGCGTCGCTGAAAAACTGTTTTTT

J gene: TRBJ2-4
V gene: TRBV10-3
clone size: -
D gene: TRBD1
CDR3 protein: CAISEDRGSKNIQYF
CDR3 DNA: TGTGCCATCAGTGAGGACAGGGGGAGCAAAAACATTCAGTACTTC

J gene: TRBJ2-3
V gene: TRBV28
clone size: -
D gene: TRBD1
CDR3 protein: CASSLYRGMGYF
CDR3 DNA: TGTGCCAGCAGTCTATACAGGGGCATGGGGTATTTT

J gene: TRBJ1-2
V gene: TRBV7-2
clone size: -
D gene: -
CDR3 protein: CASSQTRTNGYTF
CDR3 DNA: TGTGCCAGCAGCCAAACACGAACTAATGGCTACACCTTC

J gene: TRBJ2-5
V gene: TRBV10-3
clone size: -
D gene: TRBD2
CDR3 protein: CAAGAWETQYF
CDR3 DNA: TGTGCCGCGGGAGCCTGGGAGACCCAGTACTTC

J gene: TRBJ2-7
V gene: TRBV5-1
clone size: -
D gene: TRBD2
CDR3 protein: CASSGGTSRPSEQYF
CDR3 DNA: TGCGCCAGCAGCGGCGGGACTAGCAGGCCCAGTGAGCAGTACTTC

J gene: TRBJ2-3
V gene: TRBV2
clone size: -
D gene: TRBD1
CDR3 protein: CASSMNRDRGGTDTQYF
CDR3 DNA: TGTGCCAGCAGTATGAACCGGGACAGGGGGGGCACAGATACGCAGTATTTT

J gene: TRBJ1-2
V gene: TRBV5-4
clone size: -
D gene: TRBD1
CDR3 protein: CASSLGDREIYGYTF
CDR3 DNA: TGTGCCAGCAGCTTGGGGGACAGGGAGATCTATGGCTACACCTTC

J gene: TRBJ2-1
V gene: TRBV11-2
clone size: -
D gene: -
CDR3 protein: CASSNRAGFYSNEQFF
CDR3 DNA: TGTGCCAGCAGCAACAGGGCGGGTTTCTATTCCAATGAGCAGTTCTTC

J gene: TRBJ2-3
V gene: TRBV2
clone size: few
D gene: -
CDR3 protein: CASQPRPNTDTQYF
CDR3 DNA: TGTGCCAGCCAACCTCGACCCAACACAGATACGCAGTATTTT

J gene: TRBJ1-2
V gene: TRBV5-6
clone size: -
D gene: -
CDR3 protein: CASSTGYGYTF
CDR3 DNA: TGTGCCAGCAGCACCGGATATGGCTACACCTTC

J gene: TRBJ2-2
V gene: TRBV7-9
clone size: -
D gene: TRBD2
CDR3 protein: CASSTESSLAGVSGELFF
CDR3 DNA: TGTGCCAGCAGCACAGAGTCTTCGCTAGCGGGGGTTTCCGGGGAGCTGTTTTTT

J gene: TRBJ2-5
V gene: TRBV9
clone size: once
D gene: -
CDR3 protein: CASSVGDGSAAIKAQYF
CDR3 DNA: TGTGCCAGCAGCGTAGGAGATGGTTCCGCGGCCATCAAGGCCCAGTACTTC

J gene: TRBJ2-3
V gene: TRBV5-1
clone size: -
D gene: -
CDR3 protein: CASRQGGIRTDTQYF
CDR3 DNA: TGCGCCAGCAGACAGGGTGGTATTCGCACAGATACGCAGTATTTT

J gene: TRBJ2-7
V gene: TRBV6-5
clone size: -
D gene: -
CDR3 protein: CASSSGLDYEQYF
CDR3 DNA: TGTGCCAGCAGTTCTGGGTTGGACTACGAGCAGTACTTC

J gene: TRBJ1-6
V gene: TRBV2
clone size: -
D gene: -
CDR3 protein: CASSERAAQLNSPLHF
CDR3 DNA: TGTGCCAGCAGTGAAAGGGCAGCCCAACTTAATTCACCCCTCCACTTT

J gene: TRBJ1-2
V gene: TRBV4-1
clone size: -
D gene: -
CDR3 protein: CASSKDILLNYGYTF
CDR3 DNA: TGCGCCAGCAGTAAGGACATCCTGTTAAACTATGGCTACACCTTC

J gene: TRBJ1-5
V gene: TRBV6-5
clone size: -
D gene: -
CDR3 protein: CASSYSSADQPQHF
CDR3 DNA: TGTGCCAGCAGTTACTCAAGCGCGGATCAGCCCCAGCATTTT

J gene: TRBJ2-2
V gene: TRBV5-6
clone size: few
D gene: -
CDR3 protein: CASSGSIPAGELFF
CDR3 DNA: TGTGCCAGCAGCGGTTCAATTCCGGCCGGGGAGCTGTTTTTT

J gene: TRBJ1-4
V gene: TRBV7-9
clone size: -
D gene: -
CDR3 protein: CASSLTGVATNEKLFF
CDR3 DNA: TGTGCCAGCAGCTTAACCGGCGTCGCAACTAATGAAAAACTGTTTTTT

J gene: TRBJ1-4
V gene: TRBV7-9
clone size: -
D gene: TRBD1
CDR3 protein: CASSRRDSDNEKLFF
CDR3 DNA: TGTGCCAGCAGCCGCCGGGACAGTGATAATGAAAAACTGTTTTTT

J gene: TRBJ1-1
V gene: TRBV7-6
clone size: -
D gene: -
CDR3 protein: CASSLAGGGNTEAFF
CDR3 DNA: TGTGCCAGCAGCTTAGCAGGAGGGGGGAACACTGAAGCTTTCTTT

J gene: TRBJ1-1
V gene: TRBV5-1
clone size: -
D gene: -
CDR3 protein: CASSPKRGRGTEAFF
CDR3 DNA: TGCGCCAGCAGCCCGAAACGGGGGCGAGGCACTGAAGCTTTCTTT

J gene: TRBJ2-4
V gene: TRBV27
clone size: many
D gene: -
CDR3 protein: CASSPGDPGTKNIQYF
CDR3 DNA: TGTGCCAGCAGCCCCGGGGATCCTGGGACCAAAAACATTCAGTACTTC

J gene: TRBJ2-5
V gene: TRBV4-3
clone size: -
D gene: TRBD2
CDR3 protein: CASSRTRGTSGQETQYF
CDR3 DNA: TGCGCCAGCAGCCGTACCCGCGGGACTAGCGGGCAAGAGACCCAGTACTTC

J gene: TRBJ2-3
V gene: TRBV9
clone size: once
D gene: -
CDR3 protein: CASSVGLTSTDTQYF
CDR3 DNA: TGTGCCAGCAGCGTAGGGCTAACTAGCACAGATACGCAGTATTTT

J gene: TRBJ1-1
V gene: TRBV5-1
clone size: -
D gene: -
CDR3 protein: CASSQQGNTEAFF
CDR3 DNA: TGCGCCAGCAGTCAACAGGGGAACACTGAAGCTTTCTTT

J gene: TRBJ2-7
V gene: TRBV10-3
clone size: once
D gene: -
CDR3 protein: CAISDNSYEQYF
CDR3 DNA: TGTGCCATCAGTGACAACTCCTACGAGCAGTACTTC

J gene: TRBJ2-7
V gene: TRBV2
clone size: many
D gene: TRBD2
CDR3 protein: CASGGDWEMREQYF
CDR3 DNA: TGTGCCAGCGGGGGGGACTGGGAGATGCGGGAGCAGTACTTC

J gene: TRBJ2-6
V gene: TRBV6-1
clone size: -
D gene: -
CDR3 protein: CASSEKGSGANVLTF
CDR3 DNA: TGTGCCAGCAGTGAAAAGGGCTCTGGGGCCAACGTCCTGACTTTC

J gene: TRBJ1-1
V gene: TRBV4-3
clone size: -
D gene: -
CDR3 protein: CASSLQENTEAFF
CDR3 DNA: TGCGCCAGCAGCCTCCAGGAAAACACTGAAGCTTTCTTT

J gene: TRBJ1-2
V gene: TRBV30
clone size: -
D gene: -
CDR3 protein: CAWSAQVVGGYTF
CDR3 DNA: TGTGCCTGGAGTGCCCAGGTTGTGGGTGGCTACACCTTC

J gene: TRBJ1-3
V gene: TRBV19
clone size: -
D gene: TRBD1
CDR3 protein: CASSMGTGGSGNTIYF
CDR3 DNA: TGTGCCAGTAGTATGGGGACAGGGGGATCTGGAAACACCATATATTTT

J gene: TRBJ1-5
V gene: TRBV28
clone size: many
D gene: TRBD1
CDR3 protein: CASSTAGNRGLDQPQHF
CDR3 DNA: TGTGCCAGCAGTACCGCCGGGAACAGGGGGCTCGATCAGCCCCAGCATTTT

J gene: TRBJ1-1
V gene: TRBV6-4
clone size: few
D gene: -
CDR3 protein: CASRISPSRTEAFF
CDR3 DNA: TGTGCCAGCAGGATCAGTCCTAGTAGGACTGAAGCTTTCTTT

J gene: TRBJ1-3
V gene: TRBV28
clone size: -
D gene: TRBD1
CDR3 protein: CASSGTGRNTIYF
CDR3 DNA: TGTGCCAGCAGCGGGACAGGGCGGAACACCATATATTTT

J gene: TRBJ1-1
V gene: TRBV6-1
clone size: -
D gene: -
CDR3 protein: CASSEALPGRIGFTEAFF
CDR3 DNA: TGTGCCAGCAGTGAAGCGCTTCCGGGTCGGATCGGGTTCACTGAAGCTTTCTTT

J gene: TRBJ2-3
V gene: TRBV5-5
clone size: -
D gene: -
CDR3 protein: CASSLRDTDTQYF
CDR3 DNA: TGTGCCAGCAGCTTGAGGGACACAGATACGCAGTATTTT

J gene: TRBJ2-3
V gene: TRBV6-1
clone size: -
D gene: -
CDR3 protein: CASSVRAPPPDTQYF
CDR3 DNA: TGTGCCAGCAGTGTACGGGCCCCACCCCCAGATACGCAGTATTTT

J gene: TRBJ1-3
V gene: TRBV5-6
clone size: -
D gene: TRBD1
CDR3 protein: CASSLETGVAESGNTIYF
CDR3 DNA: TGTGCCAGCAGCTTGGAGACAGGGGTAGCTGAGTCTGGAAACACCATATATTTT

J gene: TRBJ2-6
V gene: TRBV2
clone size: few
D gene: -
CDR3 protein: CASGFRTRSGANVLTF
CDR3 DNA: TGTGCCAGCGGATTCAGAACAAGGTCTGGGGCCAACGTCCTGACTTTC

J gene: TRBJ2-7
V gene: TRBV7-2
clone size: -
D gene: -
CDR3 protein: CASSLERVLYEQYF
CDR3 DNA: TGTGCCAGCAGCTTAGAACGGGTACTTTACGAGCAGTACTTC

J gene: TRBJ2-7
V gene: TRBV7-9
clone size: -
D gene: -
CDR3 protein: CASSPSGIEQYF
CDR3 DNA: TGTGCCAGCAGCCCTAGTGGCATCGAGCAGTACTTC